The 27 T cell receptor beta chains in this list originate from one sample, sequenced in a study of T cell responses to AZD1222 COVID-19 vaccine. Repertoires were generated with immunoSEQ multiplex PCR, while TCRdb's copy carries only in-frame clones and drops some. The sample records fewer than 120,000 clones, about 88% being singletons. This specimen was peripheral blood, taken on day 0 of AZD1222 vaccination. These receptors were obtained from an adult in good health.

This rearrangement joins TRBV27 to TRBJ2-4; 9 bases map to TRBD1. Germline assignment: CDR1 MNHEY and CDR2 SMNVEV (reference sequence). The junction had 19 bases not matched to a gene; V was cut back by 5 bases and J by 2 bases. There are 20 residues in the CDR3. The CDR3 region is CASSPIIRDREILTKNIQYF. The CDR3 nucleotides read TGTGCCAGCAGTCCCATAATCCGGGACAGGGAGATACTAACCAAAAACATTCAGTACTTC.

This chain uses TRBV25-1 with TRBJ2-1, with unresolved D. Germline CDR1 MGHDK, CDR2 SYGVNS. This CDR3 contains 11 residues. Trimming cost V 3 bases and J 3 bases, with 0 bases left between them. The CDR3 reads CASSDYNEQFF. The CDR3 coding sequence is TGTGCCAGCAGTGACTACAATGAGCAGTTCTTC.

J is TRBJ2-7 and V is TRBV6-6, with TRBD2 identical over 10 bases. V lost 4 bases and J lost 4; bases outside the gene matches: 4. Germline CDR1 MNHNY, CDR2 SVGAGI (reference sequence). The CDR3 has 14 amino acids. The CDR3 loop reads CASSWLAGEYEQYF. The CDR3 region has the DNA TGTGCCAGCAGTTGGCTAGCGGGAGAGTACGAGCAGTACTTC.

The CDR3 here is CASSQTEGGWRETQYF. The CDR3 nucleotides are TGTGCCAGCAGCCAGACTGAGGGGGGATGGAGGGAGACCCAGTACTTC. The V gene is TRBV14, the J gene TRBJ2-5; D might be TRBD1 or TRBD2, each matching 6 bases. CDR3 length: 16 amino acids. Germline CDR1 and CDR2: SGHDN and FVKESK. V was cut by 3 bases and J by 5 bases, with 19 bases left in between.

The rearrangement joins TRBV5-1 to TRBJ1-2; the D gene is possibly TRBD1 (5 bases). The V gene's germline CDR1 is SGHRS and CDR2 YFSETQ. CDR3 length: 13 amino acids. With 6 bases removed from V and 1 base from J, the gap between germline ends came to 10 bases. CDR3 protein: CASTRGLNYGYTF. CDR3 in DNA: TGCGCCAGCACAAGGGGACTTAACTATGGCTACACCTTC. The variable domain in full, with the rest retrieved from reference TRBV5-1 and TRBJ1-2, is KAGVTQTPRYLIKTRGQQVTLSCSPISGHRSVSWYQQTPGQGLQFLFEYFSETQRNKGNFPGRFSGRQFSNSRSEMNVSTLELGDSALYLCASTRGLNYGYTFGSGTRLTVV.

The chain employs TRBV6-6 and TRBJ2-2, with 10 bases lining up with TRBD1. The CDR3 totals 19 residues. Trimming at V came to 5 bases and at J to 7 bases, leaving 19 bases not matched to a gene. CDR1 is MNHNY, CDR2 SVGAGI, per germline (reference sequence). The CDR3 bases are TGTGCCAGCAGTCCGAGAGGGGGGACAGGGGTTGGAAAAAACGGGGAGCTGTTTTTT. Translating gives CASSPRGGTGVGKNGELFF.

The CDR3 is CASSGGNRNQPQHF. CDR3 sequence (DNA): TGTGCCAGCAGTGGAGGGAACCGCAATCAGCCCCAGCATTTT. J is TRBJ1-5 and V is TRBV2; D not certain. The CDR3 length is 14 residues. Looked up from germline, CDR1 is SNHLY and CDR2 is FYNNEI. V dropped 4 bases and J dropped 2 bases, with 9 bases sitting between them.

This clone was detected a few times. CDR3 sequence: CASSIDSYGYTF. CDR3 nucleotides: TGCGCCAGCAGCATAGACAGCTATGGCTACACCTTC. The chain recombines TRBV5-1 with TRBJ1-2, with TRBD1 as a possible D gene (5 bases). The CDR3 covers 12 residues. The V gene lost 4 bases and the J gene lost 4 bases, with 8 bases spanning the gap. Germline V gives CDR1 SGHRS, CDR2 YFSETQ.

This sequence joins TRBV29-1 and TRBJ2-3, with TRBD1 identical over 7 bases. J lost 1 base, V lost 4 bases, and 5 bases had no gene match. The germline gives CDR1 SQVTM, CDR2 ANQGSEA. The CDR3 length is 14 residues. The CDR3 coding sequence is TGCAGCGTTGTACTAGGACAGGGCACAGATACGCAGTATTTT. Translation: CSVVLGQGTDTQYF.

The chain has TRBV9 and TRBJ2-7; TRBD1 aligns across 8 bases. The CDR3 consists of 16 residues. The V and J ends lost 4 bases and 2 bases, in that order; junction bases with no gene match: 11. Germline CDR1 and CDR2: SGDLS and YYNGEE. The CDR3 bases are TGTGCCAGCAGCCCAAGACAGGGGCCCTCAACCTACGAGCAGTACTTC. Protein product: CASSPRQGPSTYEQYF.

The chain is built from TRBV15 and TRBJ1-1; TRBD1 agrees at 11 bases. V gave up 3 bases and J gave up 11 bases; unmatched junction bases: 2. Germline-derived CDR1 and CDR2 are LNHNV and YYDKDF (reference sequence). The CDR3 totals 12 residues. DNA for the CDR3: TGTGCCACCAGCAGGGACAGGGGGCACGCTTTCTTT. This gives the protein CATSRDRGHAFF.

This chain joins TRBV19 and TRBJ1-3; D gene unclear. Germline-derived CDR1 and CDR2 are LNHDA and SQIVND (reference sequence). Trimming stripped 5 bases from V and 0 bases from J, with 20 bases between. There are 18 residues in the CDR3. Written as DNA, the CDR3 is TGTGCCAGTAGTTCACCGCCGGGAAGGGTTGGCTCTGGAAACACCATATATTTT. Translated, it gives CASSSPPGRVGSGNTIYF.

The rearrangement uses TRBV2 and TRBJ2-5; D is ambiguous. From germline, CDR1 is SNHLY and CDR2 FYNNEI. Trimming shortened V by 6 bases and J by 1 base, and 12 bases separated the two germline ends. The CDR3 runs 14 residues. This CDR3 reads CASRREAFQETQYF. The CDR3 DNA sequence: TGTGCCAGCAGGAGAGAAGCGTTCCAAGAGACCCAGTACTTC.

The chain combines TRBV6-5 with TRBJ2-1, with D hard to call. The CDR3 spans 11 residues. V was clipped by 7 bases and J by 3 bases, with 4 bases between them. Per germline, CDR1 MNHEY and CDR2 SVGAGI. CDR3 region: CASIVYNEQFF. In DNA, the CDR3 is TGTGCCAGCATCGTCTACAATGAGCAGTTCTTC.

The chain has TRBV6-5 and TRBJ1-1; D not resolved. V was cut by 2 bases and J by 1 base, with 8 bases left in between. Germline lookup yields CDR1 MNHEY and CDR2 SVGAGI. CDR3 length: 14 residues. CDR3 sequence (DNA): TGTGCCAGCAGTTACAACCAGAGGAACACTGAAGCTTTCTTT. This sequence encodes CASSYNQRNTEAFF.

This clone appeared once. The CDR3 reads CASSYSGRTPGDNEQFF. The CDR3 bases are TGTGCCAGCAGTTACTCTGGAAGGACTCCGGGGGACAATGAGCAGTTCTTC. The chain links TRBV6-2 or TRBV6-3 to TRBJ2-1; maybe TRBD2 (6 bases). The CDR3 length is 17 residues. V lost 0 bases, J lost 5 bases, and 17 bases lay in between. Per germline, CDR1 MNHEY and CDR2 SVGEGT.

V gene TRBV4-1 combines with J gene TRBJ1-1, with D possibly matching TRBD1 (5 bases). Germline assignment: CDR1 MGHRA and CDR2 YSYEKL. With 8 bases removed from V and 5 bases from J, the gap between germline ends came to 18 bases. The CDR3 has 14 amino acids. CDR3 bases: TGCGCCAGCGTAGTGGCGCAGGGTGAGACTGAAGCTTTCTTT. Translation: CASVVAQGETEAFF.

The rearrangement links TRBV27 to TRBJ1-5; a possible D gene is TRBD1 (5 bases). The CDR3 has 12 amino acids. Between the trimmed V and J ends, which lost 8 bases and 3 bases, there was a span of 8 bases. The germline V gene encodes CDR1 MNHEY and CDR2 SMNVEV (reference sequence). CDR3 sequence (DNA): TGTGCCAGCGGGGGGAACAATCAGCCCCAGCATTTT. Its protein is CASGGNNQPQHF.

V and J are TRBV3-1 (or the pseudogene TRBV3-2) and TRBJ1-5; a weak D match, TRBD1 (5 bases). V dropped 1 base and J dropped 6 bases, with 10 bases sitting between them. The length of the CDR3 is 14 residues. Germline CDR1 LGHDT, CDR2 YNNKEL (reference sequence). The CDR3 loop is CASSQGDGVQPQHF. CDR3 bases: TGTGCCAGCAGCCAAGGGGACGGGGTTCAGCCCCAGCATTTT.

V gene TRBV5-1 combines with J gene TRBJ1-4; a weak D match, TRBD1 (5 bases). Per germline, CDR1 SGHRS and CDR2 YFSETQ. The CDR3 runs to 15 residues. The V and J ends lost 4 bases and 2 bases respectively, with 12 bases between them. CDR3 loop: CASSRIGGTNEKLFF. CDR3 sequence (DNA): TGCGCCAGCAGCCGGATTGGGGGGACTAATGAAAAACTGTTTTTT. The complete variable domain, with remaining parts taken from reference TRBV5-1 and TRBJ1-4, reads KAGVTQTPRYLIKTRGQQVTLSCSPISGHRSVSWYQQTPGQGLQFLFEYFSETQRNKGNFPGRFSGRQFSNSRSEMNVSTLELGDSALYLCASSRIGGTNEKLFFGSGTQLSVL.

The chain recombines TRBV7-9 with TRBJ2-1; 11 bases map to TRBD2. Germline trimming cut 5 bases from V and 9 bases from J; bases unmatched to any gene: 15. The CDR3 is 17 amino acids. Germline-derived CDR1 and CDR2 are SEHNR and FQNEAQ (reference sequence). The CDR3 loop reads CASSPIGTSGGEGEQFF. CDR3 coding DNA: TGTGCCAGCAGCCCCATTGGGACTAGCGGAGGGGAGGGTGAGCAGTTCTTC.

Sample share makes this clone medium-sized. The chain carries TRBV29-1 and TRBJ1-3; D remains ambiguous. Between the trimmed V and J ends, which lost 3 bases and 0 bases, there was a span of 9 bases. This CDR3 spans 14 amino acids. Germline V CDR1 and CDR2: SQVTM, ANQGSEA. The CDR3 DNA is TGCAGCGTTGAGTACCCCAACTCTGGAAACACCATATATTTT. This sequence encodes CSVEYPNSGNTIYF.

This chain joins TRBV27 and TRBJ2-7; D unclear. CDR1 and CDR2 from the germline V gene are MNHEY and SMNVEV (reference sequence). This CDR3 comprises 13 residues. The V end lost 4 bases, the J end lost 0 bases, and 7 bases lay between the germline ends. Written as DNA, the CDR3 is TGTGCCAGCAGTTGGACGGACTCCTACGAGCAGTACTTC. As protein: CASSWTDSYEQYF.

This clone was observed once. V and J are TRBV13 and TRBJ2-5; 9 bases are shared with TRBD1. Germline V gene sequence: CDR1 PRHDT, CDR2 FYEKMQ (reference sequence). This CDR3 has 16 amino acids. With 5 bases clipped from V and 3 bases from J, the junction kept 10 bases outside the gene matches. CDR3 amino acids: CASSPPGQGPKETQYF. The CDR3 coding sequence is TGTGCCAGCAGCCCTCCGGGACAGGGACCGAAAGAGACCCAGTACTTC.

The gene calls are TRBV5-4 and TRBJ1-2; tentative D call: TRBD1 (5 bases). Germline CDR1 SGHNT, CDR2 YYREEE (reference sequence). V shed 3 bases and J shed 4 bases, with 13 bases lying between them. The CDR3 sequence is 14 residues long. CDR3 protein: CASSSNWDGYGYTF. The CDR3 DNA is TGTGCCAGCAGCTCCAACTGGGACGGCTATGGCTACACCTTC.

The chain is built from TRBV5-1 and TRBJ2-7, with D perhaps given as TRBD1 or TRBD2 (5 bases each). The V end lost 2 bases, the J end lost 6 bases, and 18 bases lay between the germline ends. CDR3 size: 15 residues. Germline values: CDR1 SGHRS, CDR2 YFSETQ. CDR3 coding DNA: TGCGCCAGCAGCTTAACGGACCGAATGGGGGTCGAGCAGTACTTC. It encodes CASSLTDRMGVEQYF.

The CDR3 sequence: CASSRDPGPPEVNYGYTF. The CDR3, as DNA: TGTGCCAGCAGCCGCGACCCTGGACCGCCGGAAGTTAACTATGGCTACACCTTC. V gene TRBV5-4 combines with J gene TRBJ1-2, with D unresolved. The V gene's germline CDR1 is SGHNT and CDR2 YYREEE (reference sequence). The CDR3 covers 18 residues. V lost 4 bases and J lost 1, with 23 bases in between.